What follows are 5 T cell receptor beta chains derived from one specimen sequenced in a study of cytomegalovirus exposure and HLA in healthy donors. A multiplex PCR was run with 60 Vbeta primers and 13 Jbeta primers. Repertoires were generated with immunoSEQ multiplex PCR, while TCRdb's copy carries only in-frame clones and drops some. The table includes about 240,000 clones, about 81% detected once. Sequencing input: PBMCs. These receptors were obtained from a middle-aged woman in good health and CMV-seropositive.

The chain couples TRBV5-8 to TRBJ1-2; 8 bases line up with TRBD1. Unmatched junction bases numbered 2, after V lost 2 bases and J lost 5 bases. The length of the CDR3 is 13 residues. Germline lookup yields CDR1 SGHTS and CDR2 YDEGEE. CDR3 nucleotides: TGTGCCAGCAGCTTACAGGGGGGGTATGGCTACACCTTC. Residues: CASSLQGGYGYTF.

The chain joins TRBV5-1 to TRBJ2-3; D not resolved. CDR3 length equals 17 residues. CDR1 and CDR2 (germline): SGHRS, YFSETQ. The V and J ends lost 1 base and 0 bases respectively, with 15 bases between them. This CDR3 is CASSLHVIKASTDTQYF. The CDR3, as DNA: TGCGCCAGCAGCTTGCACGTAATAAAAGCTAGCACAGATACGCAGTATTTT.

The chain uses TRBV6-5 and TRBJ1-6, with unresolved D. This CDR3 region has 13 residues. Germline assignment: CDR1 MNHEY and CDR2 SVGAGI. The V gene lost 6 bases and the J gene lost 10 bases, with 13 bases spanning the gap. The CDR3 DNA sequence: TGTGCCAGCAGCAGGATGCTGGGCTCACCCCTCCACTTT. Its protein product is CASSRMLGSPLHF.

Of note for this clone: Mismatch with germline at one junction end may stem from a read error. The rearrangement uses TRBV7-9 and TRBJ1-5; D is possibly TRBD1 (5 bases). This CDR3 contains 15 residues. Germline V lookup: CDR1 SEHNR, CDR2 FQNEAQ (reference sequence). CDR3 amino acids: CSSSTRGEVGQPQHF. The CDR3 DNA follows: TGTTCCAGCAGCACGAGAGGGGAGGTCGGCCAGCCCCAGCATTTT.

The chain has TRBV9 and TRBJ1-6; weak D call: TRBD1 (5 bases). The V gene lost 6 bases and the J gene lost 4 bases, with 23 bases spanning the gap. CDR1 and CDR2 from the germline V gene are SGDLS and YYNGEE. This CDR3 has 18 residues. CDR3 sequence: CASTETPPATAYNSPLHF. CDR3 in DNA: TGTGCCAGCACCGAGACCCCACCCGCGACAGCTTATAATTCACCCCTCCACTTT.